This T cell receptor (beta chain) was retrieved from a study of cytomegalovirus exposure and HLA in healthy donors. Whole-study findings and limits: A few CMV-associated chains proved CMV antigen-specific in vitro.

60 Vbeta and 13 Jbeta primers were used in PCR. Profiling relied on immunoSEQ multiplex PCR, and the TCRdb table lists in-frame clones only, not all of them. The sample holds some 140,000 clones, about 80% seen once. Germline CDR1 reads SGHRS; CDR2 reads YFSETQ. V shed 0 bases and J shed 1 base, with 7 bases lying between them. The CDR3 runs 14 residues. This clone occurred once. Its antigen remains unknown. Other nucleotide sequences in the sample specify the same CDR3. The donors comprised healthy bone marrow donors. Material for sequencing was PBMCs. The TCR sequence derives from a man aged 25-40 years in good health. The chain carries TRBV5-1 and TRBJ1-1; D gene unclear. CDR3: CASSLVPGNTEAFF. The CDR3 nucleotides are TGCGCCAGCAGCTTGGTACCGGGGAACACTGAAGCTTTCTTT.